The rows below give T cell receptor beta chains drawn from one sample of a study of blood T cell repertoires in COVID-19. Libraries were prepared by immunoSEQ multiplex PCR; TCRdb keeps only in-frame clonotypes and omits some of them. The sample shows roughly 130,000 clones, roughly 84% of them seen only once. The specimen was PBMCs or T cells enriched from blood (not recorded which). These receptors originate from a man aged 40-55 years with acute COVID-19. Both conserved end residues are part of each CDR3.

TRBV20-1	TRBJ2-1	CSASVGGLAGGNEQFF
TRBV6-5	TRBJ1-1	CASSQSLNTEAFF
TRBV29-1	TRBJ2-1	CSGAALAGINEQFF
TRBV28	TRBJ1-3	CASSYRNTIYF
TRBV18	TRBJ2-7	CASSQGQSYEQYF
TRBV19	TRBJ1-2	CASRGTSVTLYGYTF
TRBV7-2	TRBJ2-7	CASSSASGSYEQYF
TRBV7-2	TRBJ2-3	CASSFRTSGTDTQYF
TRBV18	TRBJ2-7	CASSPGGGEQYF
TRBV30	TRBJ1-3	CAWSVRSNSGNTIYF
TRBV9	TRBJ1-1	CASSEGQNTEAFF
TRBV7-8	TRBJ2-7	CASSLARGHYEQYF
TRBV18	TRBJ1-1	CASSPRSTGVGTEAFF
TRBV15	TRBJ2-1	CATSTPATLAYNEQFF
TRBV29-1	TRBJ2-1	CSVENLAGGPNEQFF
TRBV11-3	TRBJ2-1	CASSLGWRSSYNEQFF
TRBV10-3	TRBJ1-2	CAISVQQFYGYTF
TRBV7-9	TRBJ1-1	CASTGTGRTEAFF
TRBV28	TRBJ1-1	CASSPGQGTEAFF
TRBV10-2	TRBJ2-5	CASTLAGGPGETQYF
TRBV12-3/TRBV12-4	TRBJ1-2	CASSPSGLNGYTF
TRBV30	TRBJ2-3	CAWSSGQGLDTQYF
TRBV9	TRBJ2-2	CASSLRPGQGSTGELFF
TRBV7-9	TRBJ2-2	CASSLIPILTGELFF
TRBV15	TRBJ1-5	CATSSGGYQPQHF
TRBV6-2/TRBV6-3	TRBJ2-7	CASSTTSASYEQYF
TRBV9	TRBJ2-3	CASSLHPSGESTDTQYF
TRBV4-1	TRBJ2-5	CASSQVAVQETQYF
TRBV7-8	TRBJ1-6	CASSRGSRVNSPLHF
TRBV7-9	TRBJ2-7	CASSSFGSGTRRYEQYF
TRBV7-9	TRBJ2-3	CASSLVRFKDTQYF
TRBV15	TRBJ2-1	CATNTYYIAGGGDEQFF
TRBV4-3	TRBJ1-6	CASSAGGGWGSYNSPLHF
TRBV7-9	TRBJ1-6	CASSLGTGNSPLHF
TRBV7-2	TRBJ1-1	CASSWKAGDTEAFF
TRBV25-1	TRBJ1-2	CASSEYGANGYGYTF
TRBV6-5	TRBJ2-2	CASSKHDFTGELFF
TRBV5-1	TRBJ1-4	CASSLLGDRGREKLFF
TRBV29-1	TRBJ1-2	CSVLQTANYGYTF
TRBV18	TRBJ1-1	CASSEKMQGTEAFF
TRBV28	TRBJ1-2	CASSLWTDNYGYTF
TRBV12-3/TRBV12-4	TRBJ1-5	CATTGAYNQPQHF
TRBV5-1	TRBJ2-6	CASSSYWGGSSGANVLTF
TRBV19	TRBJ2-3	CASSIRGVTSTDTQYF
TRBV6-5	TRBJ2-2	CASSRTSVGGELFF
TRBV5-1	TRBJ2-7	CASSRRQGSTSYEQYF